Presented here are 30 T cell receptor beta chains from one specimen sequenced in a study of stem cell transplantation in POMP-related autoinflammatory disease. This table comes from immunoSEQ multiplex PCR, and its TCRdb copy is limited to in-frame clones, with some not included. The top ten clones hold 0.72% of a sample with more than 25,000 clones, 85% to 90% of them seen once. Specimen: CD4+ T cells from PBMCs, collected before stem cell transplantation. Receptors originate from a human donor with POMP-related autoinflammation and immune dysregulation (PRAID).

The rearrangement links TRBV4-2 to TRBJ1-5; D not certain. The CDR3 totals 15 residues. V was shortened by 0 bases and J by 7 bases, with 13 bases between the two germline ends. Germline-derived CDR1 and CDR2 are LGHNA and YNFKEQ. CDR3 region: CASSQDMIVGQPQHF. The CDR3, as DNA: TGTGCCAGCAGCCAAGATATGATTGTGGGCCAGCCCCAGCATTTT.

The chain joins TRBV10-3 to TRBJ1-1; 9 bases align to TRBD1. The CDR3 totals 14 residues. Germline V lookup: CDR1 ENHRY, CDR2 SYGVKD. With V trimmed by 4 bases and J by 4 bases, 4 bases remained unmatched. DNA for the CDR3: TGTGCCATCAGTGGACAGGGGGGGGCCACTGAAGCTTTCTTT. Protein product: CAISGQGGATEAFF.

The chain employs TRBV5-4 and TRBJ2-5; D unclear. The CDR3 consists of 15 residues. The germline V and J ends were trimmed by 4 bases and 0 bases, with 13 bases remaining between them. Germline V CDR1 and CDR2: SGHNT, YYREEE (reference sequence). The chain's CDR3 is CASSHSPEYQETQYF. The CDR3 nucleotides are TGTGCCAGCAGCCACTCTCCCGAGTACCAAGAGACCCAGTACTTC.

This clone showed up just a few times. This rearrangement joins TRBV2 to TRBJ1-6; the match to TRBD1 covers 7 bases. V shed 5 bases and J 4 bases; nucleotides not matched to a gene: 2. This CDR3 contains 14 residues. Germline CDR1 is SNHLY and CDR2 is FYNNEI. The CDR3 loop is CASSKDRYNSPLHF. Here the CDR3 DNA reads TGTGCCAGCAGTAAGGACAGGTATAATTCACCCCTCCACTTT.

Written as DNA, the CDR3 is TGTGCCAGCAGTCCGGGACTGAAGAACACTGAAGCTTTCTTT. This encodes CASSPGLKNTEAFF. J is TRBJ1-1 and V is TRBV27; maybe TRBD1 (5 bases). Germline values: CDR1 MNHEY, CDR2 SMNVEV (reference sequence). The CDR3 spans 14 residues. Trimming took off 5 bases at V and 1 base at J, with 11 bases between the two ends.

The rearrangement uses TRBV5-1 and TRBJ2-7; the match to TRBD1 covers 8 bases. V was clipped by 3 bases and J by 3 bases; unmatched bases: 8. Germline V gives CDR1 SGHRS, CDR2 YFSETQ. This CDR3 comprises 15 residues. Here the CDR3 reads CASSSYRGKDYEQYF. The CDR3 DNA reads TGCGCCAGCAGCTCGTACAGGGGGAAAGACTACGAGCAGTACTTC.

The rearrangement joins TRBV28 to TRBJ2-7, with D perhaps matching TRBD1 (5 bases). CDR1 and CDR2 (germline): MDHEN, SYDVKM. Trimming shortened V by 1 base and J by 4 bases, and 8 bases separated the two germline ends. CDR3 length equals 13 residues. CDR3 DNA: TGTGCCAGCAGTTTATCCCCAGGGTACGAGCAGTACTTC. It translates to CASSLSPGYEQYF.

The chain employs TRBV5-1 and TRBJ2-7, with no clear D. This CDR3 comprises 15 residues. Germline-derived CDR1 and CDR2 are SGHRS and YFSETQ. V was pared by 4 bases and J by 4 bases, with 18 bases between. CDR3 in amino acids: CASSPRFAAQYEQYF. The CDR3 DNA reads as TGCGCCAGCAGCCCCCGGTTTGCGGCCCAATACGAGCAGTACTTC.

The rearrangement uses TRBV5-1 and TRBJ1-2; 8 bases align to TRBD1. The ends lost 2 bases at V and 3 bases at J; junction bases unmatched: 3. The germline CDR1 and CDR2 sequences are SGHRS and YFSETQ. This CDR3 is 14 amino acids long. Here the CDR3 reads CASSFGQGYYGYTF. The CDR3 region has the DNA TGCGCCAGCAGCTTCGGACAGGGATACTATGGCTACACCTTC. Using reference TRBV5-1 and TRBJ1-2 for the parts outside the CDR3, the full variable domain is KAGVTQTPRYLIKTRGQQVTLSCSPISGHRSVSWYQQTPGQGLQFLFEYFSETQRNKGNFPGRFSGRQFSNSRSEMNVSTLELGDSALYLCASSFGQGYYGYTFGSGTRLTVV.

This sequence joins TRBV4-1 and TRBJ2-3, with D unresolved. V was clipped by 4 bases and J by 5 bases, with 10 bases between them. CDR1 is MGHRA, CDR2 YSYEKL, per germline. The CDR3 runs 13 residues. DNA for the CDR3: TGCGCCAGCAGCCTCTTGGTTCGAGATACGCAGTATTTT. Amino acids: CASSLLVRDTQYF.

V gene TRBV4-1 combines with J gene TRBJ1-2; D ambiguous. Germline V gene data show CDR1 as MGHRA and CDR2 as YSYEKL. The CDR3 loop spans 13 amino acids. V was cut by 2 bases and J by 8 bases, with 12 bases left in between. In DNA form, the CDR3 reads TGCGCCAGCAGCCAACCTCCTTTCTTAGGCTACACCTTC. As protein: CASSQPPFLGYTF.

This clone was counted a single time. The J gene is TRBJ2-7, the V gene TRBV6-5, with D possibly matching TRBD1 (6 bases). Per germline, CDR1 MNHEY and CDR2 SVGAGI. The CDR3 is 14 residues long. V was cut by 2 bases and J by 3 bases, with 11 bases left in between. CDR3 loop: CASSYTGQIYEQYF. The DNA for the CDR3 is TGTGCCAGCAGTTACACTGGACAGATCTACGAGCAGTACTTC.

This chain uses TRBV5-1 with TRBJ2-7; D may be TRBD2 (6 bases). V gave up 2 bases and J gave up 3 bases, with 6 bases separating them. CDR1 is SGHRS and CDR2 is YFSETQ in the germline V gene. There are 12 residues in the CDR3. DNA of the CDR3: TGCGCCAGCAGCTTCGGGGGCTACGAGCAGTACTTC. Amino acid sequence: CASSFGGYEQYF.

The CDR3 DNA sequence: TGTGCCAGTATTAGGGCCTACACCGGGGAGCTGTTTTTT. Amino acids: CASIRAYTGELFF. The V and J genes are TRBV19 and TRBJ2-2; D gene unclear. The CDR3 has 13 residues. V lost 7 bases to trimming and J lost 3 bases, with 9 bases between them. CDR1 is LNHDA and CDR2 is SQIVND in the germline V gene (reference sequence).

This rearrangement joins TRBV7-6 to TRBJ2-3; D gene uncertain. The germline V and J ends were trimmed by 3 bases and 1 base, with 14 bases remaining between them. Germline values: CDR1 SGHVS, CDR2 FNYEAQ. The CDR3 is 16 amino acids. The CDR3 spells CASSLGGIEGTDTQYF. CDR3 coding DNA: TGTGCCAGCAGCTTGGGCGGTATAGAGGGCACAGATACGCAGTATTTT.

The V call is TRBV6-4, the J call TRBJ2-7; no clear D gene. V gave up 2 bases and J gave up 3 bases, with 11 bases separating them. Germline CDR1 and CDR2: MRHNA and SNTAGT. CDR3 size: 14 residues. Here the CDR3 DNA reads TGTGCCAGCAGTGACAGGCGAAAATACTACGAGCAGTACTTC. As protein: CASSDRRKYYEQYF.

The chain has TRBV10-1 and TRBJ1-3; possible D gene TRBD1, 6 bases. V lost 7 bases to trimming and J lost 2 bases, with 15 bases between them. CDR1 and CDR2 from the germline V gene are WNHNN and SYGVQD (reference sequence). There are 15 residues in the CDR3. The CDR3 region is CASNYRALTGNTIYF. CDR3 DNA sequence: TGCGCCAGCAATTACAGGGCCCTGACTGGAAACACCATATATTTT.

This clone was counted only a few times. This chain links TRBV28 with TRBJ1-1; TRBD1 matches 7 bases. CDR3 length: 12 amino acids. Germline-derived CDR1 and CDR2 are MDHEN and SYDVKM. Trimming at V came to 7 bases and at J to 4 bases, leaving 3 bases not matched to a gene. This CDR3 is CASKQGITEAFF. CDR3 bases: TGTGCCAGCAAACAGGGGATCACTGAAGCTTTCTTT. Complete variable domain (other parts from reference TRBV28 and TRBJ1-1): DVKVTQSSRYLVKRTGEKVFLECVQDMDHENMFWYRQDPGLGLRLIYFSYDVKMKEKGDIPEGYSVSREKKERFSLILESASTNQTSMYLCASKQGITEAFFGQGTRLTVV.

The gene calls are TRBV2 and TRBJ1-5, with D unclear. Germline V gives CDR1 SNHLY, CDR2 FYNNEI. Deletions cut 9 bases from V and 6 bases from J, with 15 bases between. CDR3 size: 13 residues. CDR3 sequence (DNA): TGTGCCAGTCGGGTCTCTCGGGGTCAGCCCCAGCATTTT. Its protein is CASRVSRGQPQHF.

V and J are TRBV5-4 and TRBJ1-1; the D gene is possibly TRBD1 (6 bases). The germline V gene encodes CDR1 SGHNT and CDR2 YYREEE (reference sequence). The V end lost 2 bases, the J end lost 5 bases, and 16 bases lay between the germline ends. This CDR3 spans 15 amino acids. The CDR3 sequence: CASSLTGNERTEAFF. CDR3 nucleotides: TGTGCCAGCAGCTTAACAGGGAACGAACGTACTGAAGCTTTCTTT.

The chain employs TRBV5-5 and TRBJ1-5; 10 bases are shared with TRBD1. CDR1 is SGHKS and CDR2 is YYEKEE in the germline V gene (reference sequence). The CDR3 runs to 15 residues. V lost 2 bases and J lost 7; bases outside the gene matches: 6. The DNA for the CDR3 is TGTGCCAGCAGCTTAAGACAGGGGGCGGGACAGCCCCAGCATTTT. Translated: CASSLRQGAGQPQHF.

The genes are TRBV15 and TRBJ2-3, with D unclear. CDR1 and CDR2 (germline): LNHNV, YYDKDF (reference sequence). Trimming took 0 bases from V and 8 from J, leaving 6 bases between them. This CDR3 region has 12 residues. The CDR3 nucleotides are TGTGCCACCAGCAGAGATCTTAGTACGCAGTATTTT. It translates to CATSRDLSTQYF. The full variable domain, its missing parts supplied by reference TRBV15 and TRBJ2-3, is DAMVIQNPRYQVTQFGKPVTLSCSQTLNHNVMYWYQQKSSQAPKLLFHYYDKDFNNEADTPDNFQSRRPNTSFCFLDIRSPGLGDTAMYLCATSRDLSTQYFGPGTRLTVL.

This chain joins TRBV28 and TRBJ2-1, with 11 bases that match TRBD2. The CDR3 loop spans 14 amino acids. Per germline, CDR1 MDHEN and CDR2 SYDVKM. V shed 8 bases, J shed 8 bases, and the junction held 8 bases outside the gene matches. The CDR3 protein is CASGELAGVYEQFF. The CDR3 DNA reads as TGTGCCAGCGGGGAACTAGCGGGAGTTTATGAGCAGTTCTTC.

The V gene is TRBV11-2, the J gene TRBJ2-1, with TRBD1 matching 7 bases. The germline V gene has CDR1 SGHAT and CDR2 FQNNGV. CDR3 length equals 13 residues. J lost 13 bases, V lost 4 bases, and 10 bases had no gene match. The DNA of the CDR3 is TGTGCCAGCAGCTCAAAGGACAGGACAAACCAGTTCTTC. Translating it yields CASSSKDRTNQFF.

The chain employs TRBV2 and TRBJ2-2; D remains ambiguous. CDR1 and CDR2 from the germline V gene are SNHLY and FYNNEI. The CDR3 is 14 residues long. The V gene lost 3 bases and the J gene lost 4 bases, with 9 bases spanning the gap. The chain's CDR3 is CASSEGHGTGELFF. As DNA, the CDR3 is TGTGCCAGCAGTGAGGGCCACGGCACCGGGGAGCTGTTTTTT.

The chain couples TRBV28 to TRBJ2-7, with 7 bases identical to TRBD2. CDR1 MDHEN and CDR2 SYDVKM come from the germline V gene. V dropped 4 bases and J dropped 5; count of bases not matched to a gene: 8. The CDR3 length is 14 residues. CDR3 DNA sequence: TGTGCCAGCAGTTGGGGAGGGAAAGCCGACGAGCAGTACTTC. Its translation is CASSWGGKADEQYF.

The chain links TRBV27 to TRBJ2-5; perhaps TRBD2 as D (6 bases). The germline V and J ends were trimmed by 2 bases and 4 bases, with 11 bases remaining between them. This CDR3 region has 14 residues. The germline V gene encodes CDR1 MNHEY and CDR2 SMNVEV (reference sequence). This chain's CDR3 is CASSLAGRGETQYF. The CDR3 DNA follows: TGTGCCAGCAGTTTAGCCGGGAGAGGAGAGACCCAGTACTTC.

This chain connects TRBV7-9 to TRBJ1-2; D is uncertain. V lost 3 bases, J lost 2 bases, and 7 bases lay in between. Per germline, CDR1 SEHNR and CDR2 FQNEAQ (reference sequence). This CDR3 is 13 amino acids long. CDR3 region: CASSFGGNYGYTF. The CDR3, as DNA: TGTGCCAGCAGCTTCGGCGGGAACTATGGCTACACCTTC.

The V call is TRBV5-1, the J call TRBJ1-1; D not certain. This CDR3 has 13 residues. V lost 3 bases and J lost 1, with 7 bases in between. Looked up from germline, CDR1 is SGHRS and CDR2 is YFSETQ. For the CDR3, the DNA is TGCGCCAGCAGCTGGGATAGGAACACTGAAGCTTTCTTT. Its protein is CASSWDRNTEAFF.

This chain links TRBV6-5 with TRBJ2-3; D remains unclear. Trimming took off 0 bases at V and 4 bases at J, with 2 bases between the two ends. There are 12 residues in the CDR3. Germline CDR1 MNHEY, CDR2 SVGAGI. The CDR3 sequence: CASSYSSDTQYF. CDR3 coding DNA: TGTGCCAGCAGTTACTCGTCAGATACGCAGTATTTT.